These 2 T cell receptor beta chains were all obtained from the same sample, sequenced in a study of T cells in Graves' hyperthyroidism and ophthalmopathy. Amplification of TCR beta CDR3 regions was performed using RNA transcripts as template. First-round RT-PCR targeting the TCR CDR3 was performed with the HTBI primer set. Each CDR3 protein is one row after TCRdb ran MiXCR on the multiplex PCR reads. The sample holds hundreds of thousands of distinct CDR3 sequences, more than 30% seen once. The sample taken for sequencing was blood. Every receptor here comes from a young man with Graves' hyperthyroidism.

This clonotype came up a few times. The chain joins TRBV7-9 to TRBJ1-2; 9 nucleotides align to TRBD1. CDR1 and CDR2 from the germline V gene are SEHNR and FQNEAQ (reference sequence). With 1 base clipped from V and 6 bases from J, the junction kept 6 bases outside the gene matches. The CDR3 has 15 residues. The DNA for the CDR3 is TGTGCCAGCAGCTTAGTCGCAGGACAGGGGAATGGCTACACCTTC. This translates into CASSLVAGQGNGYTF.

This chain links TRBV9 with TRBJ2-2, with D maybe TRBD2 (6 bases). Per the germline V gene, CDR1 is SGDLS and CDR2 is YYNGEE. The V end lost 5 bases, the J end lost 6 bases, and 14 bases lay between the germline ends. The CDR3 totals 14 residues. The CDR3 DNA is TGTGCCAGCAGTTTAGGAGGGTTGGCCGGGGAGCTGTTTTTT. Amino acids: CASSLGGLAGELFF.